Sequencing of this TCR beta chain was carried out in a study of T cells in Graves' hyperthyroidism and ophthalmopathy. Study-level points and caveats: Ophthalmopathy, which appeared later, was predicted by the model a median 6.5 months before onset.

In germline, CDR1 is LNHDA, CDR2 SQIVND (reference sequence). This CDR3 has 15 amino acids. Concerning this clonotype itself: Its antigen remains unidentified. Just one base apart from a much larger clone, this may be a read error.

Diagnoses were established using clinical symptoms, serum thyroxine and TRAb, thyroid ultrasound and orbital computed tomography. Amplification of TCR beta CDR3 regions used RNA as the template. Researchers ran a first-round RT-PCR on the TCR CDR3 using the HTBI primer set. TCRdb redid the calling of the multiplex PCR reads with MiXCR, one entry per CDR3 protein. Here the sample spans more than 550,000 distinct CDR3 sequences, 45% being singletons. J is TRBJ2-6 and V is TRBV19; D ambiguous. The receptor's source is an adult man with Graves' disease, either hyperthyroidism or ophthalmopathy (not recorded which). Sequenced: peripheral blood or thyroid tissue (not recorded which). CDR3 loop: CASNIDGSGANVLTF. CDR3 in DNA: TGTGCCAGTAATATAGACGGCTCTGGGGCCAACGTCCTGACTTTC.